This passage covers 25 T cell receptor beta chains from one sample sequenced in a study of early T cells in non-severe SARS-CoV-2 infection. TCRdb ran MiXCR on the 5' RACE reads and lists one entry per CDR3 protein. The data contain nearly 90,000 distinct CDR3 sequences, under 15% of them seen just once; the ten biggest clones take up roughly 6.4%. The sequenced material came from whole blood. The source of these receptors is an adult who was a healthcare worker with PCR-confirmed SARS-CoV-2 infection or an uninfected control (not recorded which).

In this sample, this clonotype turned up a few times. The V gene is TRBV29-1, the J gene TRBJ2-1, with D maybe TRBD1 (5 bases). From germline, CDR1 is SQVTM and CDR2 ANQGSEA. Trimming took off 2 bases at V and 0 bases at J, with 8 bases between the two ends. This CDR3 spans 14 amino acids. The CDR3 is CSVERGSSYNEQFF. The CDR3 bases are TGCAGCGTTGAAAGGGGTAGCTCCTACAATGAGCAGTTCTTC.

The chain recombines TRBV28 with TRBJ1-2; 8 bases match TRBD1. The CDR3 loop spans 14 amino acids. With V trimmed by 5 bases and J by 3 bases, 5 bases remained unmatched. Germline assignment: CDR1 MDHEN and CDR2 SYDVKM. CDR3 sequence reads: CASSPRGLDYGYTF. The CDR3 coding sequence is TGTGCCAGCAGTCCCAGGGGGCTAGACTATGGCTACACCTTC.

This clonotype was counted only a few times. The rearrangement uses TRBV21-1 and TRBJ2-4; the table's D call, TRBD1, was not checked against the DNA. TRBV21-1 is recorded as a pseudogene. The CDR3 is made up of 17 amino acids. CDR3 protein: CANHRPSSGAAKNIQYF. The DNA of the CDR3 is TGTGCCAACCACCGCCCGTCGTCAGGGGCGGCCAAAAACATTCAGTACTTC.

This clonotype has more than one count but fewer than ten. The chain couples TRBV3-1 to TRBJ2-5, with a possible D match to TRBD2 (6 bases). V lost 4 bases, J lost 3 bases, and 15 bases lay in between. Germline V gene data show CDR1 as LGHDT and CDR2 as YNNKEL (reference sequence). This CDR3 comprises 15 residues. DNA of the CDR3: TGTGCCAGCAGCCCCCTAGGAGGGAGGAAAGAGACCCAGTACTTC. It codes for CASSPLGGRKETQYF.

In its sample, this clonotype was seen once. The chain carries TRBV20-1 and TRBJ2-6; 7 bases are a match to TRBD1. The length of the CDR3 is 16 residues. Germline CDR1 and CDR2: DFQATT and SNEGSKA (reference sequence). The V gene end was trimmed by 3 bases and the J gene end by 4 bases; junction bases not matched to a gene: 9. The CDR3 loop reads CSARSSGGTGANVLTF. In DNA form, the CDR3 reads TGCAGTGCTAGGTCATCAGGGGGAACGGGGGCCAACGTCCTGACTTTC.

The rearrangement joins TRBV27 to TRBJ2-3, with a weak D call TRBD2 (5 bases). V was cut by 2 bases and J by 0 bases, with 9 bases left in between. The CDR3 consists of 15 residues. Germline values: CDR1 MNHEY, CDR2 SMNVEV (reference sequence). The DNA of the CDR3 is TGTGCCAGCAGTTTAATAGCGCCAAGCACAGATACGCAGTATTTT. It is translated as CASSLIAPSTDTQYF.

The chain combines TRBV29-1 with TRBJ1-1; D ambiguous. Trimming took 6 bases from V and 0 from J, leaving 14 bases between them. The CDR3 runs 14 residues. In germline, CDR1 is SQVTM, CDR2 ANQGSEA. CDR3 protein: CSVCITALNTEAFF. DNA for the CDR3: TGCAGCGTCTGTATTACAGCTCTGAACACTGAAGCTTTCTTT.

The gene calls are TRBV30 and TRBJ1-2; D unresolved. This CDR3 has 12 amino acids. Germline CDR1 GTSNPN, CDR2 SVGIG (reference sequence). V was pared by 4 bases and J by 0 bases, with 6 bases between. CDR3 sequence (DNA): TGTGCCTGGACGATCGCTAACTATGGCTACACCTTC. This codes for CAWTIANYGYTF.

CDR3 loop: CASSKRVGELFF. CDR3 sequence (DNA): TGTGCCAGCAGTAAGAGAGTCGGGGAGCTGTTTTTT. V gene TRBV2 combines with J gene TRBJ2-2; D not certain. With 5 bases removed from V and 7 bases from J, the gap between germline ends came to 8 bases. The CDR3 length is 12 residues. Looked up from germline, CDR1 is SNHLY and CDR2 is FYNNEI.

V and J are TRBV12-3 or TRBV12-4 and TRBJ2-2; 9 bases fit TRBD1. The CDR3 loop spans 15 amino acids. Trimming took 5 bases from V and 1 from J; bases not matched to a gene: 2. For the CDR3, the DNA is TGTGCCAGCAGTCGGGGACAGGGGAACACCGGGGAGCTGTTTTTT. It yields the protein CASSRGQGNTGELFF.

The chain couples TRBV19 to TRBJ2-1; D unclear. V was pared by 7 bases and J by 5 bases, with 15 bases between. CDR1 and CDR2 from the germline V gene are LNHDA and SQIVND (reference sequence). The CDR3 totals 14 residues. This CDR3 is CASTYSPPNNEQFF. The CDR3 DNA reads TGTGCCAGTACCTACTCCCCCCCGAACAATGAGCAGTTCTTC.

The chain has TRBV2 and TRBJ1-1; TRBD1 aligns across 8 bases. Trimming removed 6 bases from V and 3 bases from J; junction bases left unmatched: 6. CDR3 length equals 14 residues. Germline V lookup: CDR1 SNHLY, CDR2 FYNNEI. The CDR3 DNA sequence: TGTGCCAGCAGAATACAGACAGGGGACACTGAAGCTTTCTTT. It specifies CASRIQTGDTEAFF.

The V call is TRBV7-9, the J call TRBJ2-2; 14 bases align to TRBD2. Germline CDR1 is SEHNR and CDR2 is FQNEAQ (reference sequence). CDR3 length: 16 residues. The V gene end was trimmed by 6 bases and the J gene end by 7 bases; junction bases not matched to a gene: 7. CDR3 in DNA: TGTGCCAGCAGATCGGGACTAGCGGGAGCTAGCGGGGAGCTGTTTTTT. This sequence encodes CASRSGLAGASGELFF. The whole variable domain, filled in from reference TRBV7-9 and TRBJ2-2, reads DTGVSQNPRHKITKRGQNVTFRCDPISEHNRLYWYRQTLGQGPEFLTYFQNEAQLEKSRLLSDRFSAERPKGSFSTLEIQRTEQGDSAMYLCASRSGLAGASGELFFGEGSRLTVL.

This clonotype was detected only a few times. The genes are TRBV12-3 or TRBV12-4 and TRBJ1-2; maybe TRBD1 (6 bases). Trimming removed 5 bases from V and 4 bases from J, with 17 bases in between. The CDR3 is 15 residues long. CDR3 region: CASSPRQAAGYGYTF. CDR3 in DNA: TGTGCCAGCAGTCCCAGACAGGCCGCCGGCTATGGCTACACCTTC.

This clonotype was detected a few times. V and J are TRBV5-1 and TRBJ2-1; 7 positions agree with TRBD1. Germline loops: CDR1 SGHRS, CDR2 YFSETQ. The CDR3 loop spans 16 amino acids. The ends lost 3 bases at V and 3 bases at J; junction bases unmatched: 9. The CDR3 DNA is TGCGCCAGCAGCTCCTCAGGGGGTACCGACTACAATGAGCAGTTCTTC. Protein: CASSSSGGTDYNEQFF.

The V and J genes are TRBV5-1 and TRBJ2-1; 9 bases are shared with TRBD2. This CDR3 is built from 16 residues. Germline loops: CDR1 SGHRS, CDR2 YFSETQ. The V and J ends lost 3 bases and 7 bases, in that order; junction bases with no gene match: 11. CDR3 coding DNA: TGCGCCAGCAGCTCCGCGGGGGCGGGAGGGCCTAATGAGCAGTTCTTC. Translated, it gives CASSSAGAGGPNEQFF.

CDR3 sequence (DNA): TGTGCCAGCAGTGAAATACTAGCCGGAGCGACGGATACGCAGTATTTT. It specifies CASSEILAGATDTQYF. The chain carries TRBV2 and TRBJ2-3; TRBD2 is a possible D gene (6 bases). V was clipped by 2 bases and J by 6 bases, with 18 bases between them. In germline, CDR1 is SNHLY, CDR2 FYNNEI. CDR3 length: 16 residues.

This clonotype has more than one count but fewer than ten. DNA of the CDR3: TGTGCCAGCAGCTTACGGAGGACCATCGGGGATACGCAGTATTTT. It codes for CASSLRRTIGDTQYF. The chain uses TRBV7-8 and TRBJ2-3, with a weak D call TRBD2 (5 bases). There are 15 residues in the CDR3. The V end lost 2 bases, the J end lost 6 bases, and 15 bases lay between the germline ends. Germline V gene sequence: CDR1 SGHVS, CDR2 FQNEAQ.

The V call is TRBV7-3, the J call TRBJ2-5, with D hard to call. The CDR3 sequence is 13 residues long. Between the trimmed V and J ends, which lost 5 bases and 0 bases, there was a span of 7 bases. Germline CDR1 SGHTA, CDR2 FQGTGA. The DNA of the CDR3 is TGTGCCAGCAGCCTCTCGTACCAAGAGACCCAGTACTTC. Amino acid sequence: CASSLSYQETQYF.

The DNA of the CDR3 is TGTGCCAGCTCACCACAGGGCGGGACTGAAGCTTTCTTT. It yields the protein CASSPQGGTEAFF. This chain joins TRBV18 and TRBJ1-1; no clear D gene. Germline V gives CDR1 KGHSH, CDR2 LQKENI. CDR3 size: 13 residues. V lost 1 base and J 5 bases, leaving 8 bases between the germline ends.

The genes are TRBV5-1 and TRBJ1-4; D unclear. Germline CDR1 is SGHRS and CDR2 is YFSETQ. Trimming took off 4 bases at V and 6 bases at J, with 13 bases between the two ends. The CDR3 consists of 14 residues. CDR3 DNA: TGCGCCAGCAGCGTCGGGCCCAGAGATGAAAAACTGTTTTTT. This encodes CASSVGPRDEKLFF.

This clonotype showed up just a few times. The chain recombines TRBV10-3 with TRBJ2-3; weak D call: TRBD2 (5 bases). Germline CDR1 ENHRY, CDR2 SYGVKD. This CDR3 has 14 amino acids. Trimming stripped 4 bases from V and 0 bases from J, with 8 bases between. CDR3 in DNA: TGTGCCATCAGTGTGGGCGGGAGCACAGATACGCAGTATTTT. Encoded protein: CAISVGGSTDTQYF.

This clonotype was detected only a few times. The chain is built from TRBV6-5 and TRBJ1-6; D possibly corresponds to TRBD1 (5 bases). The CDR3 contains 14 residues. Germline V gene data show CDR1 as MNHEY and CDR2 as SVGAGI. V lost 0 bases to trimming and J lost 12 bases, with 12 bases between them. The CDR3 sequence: CASSYSAGNEPLHF. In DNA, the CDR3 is TGTGCCAGCAGTTACTCGGCAGGGAATGAACCCCTCCACTTT.

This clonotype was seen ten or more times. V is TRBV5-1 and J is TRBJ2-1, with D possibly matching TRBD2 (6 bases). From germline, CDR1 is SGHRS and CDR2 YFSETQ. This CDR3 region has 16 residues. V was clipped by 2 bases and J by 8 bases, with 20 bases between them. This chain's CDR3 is CASSFYLTGEADEQFF. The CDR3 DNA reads TGCGCCAGCAGCTTCTATCTAACGGGAGAAGCGGATGAGCAGTTCTTC.

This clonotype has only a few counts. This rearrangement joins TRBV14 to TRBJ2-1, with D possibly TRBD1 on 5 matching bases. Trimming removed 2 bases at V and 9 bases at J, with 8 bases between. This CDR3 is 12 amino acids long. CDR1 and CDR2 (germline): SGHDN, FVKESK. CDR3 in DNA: TGTGCCAGCAGCCAATCAGGGTTTGAGCAGTTCTTC. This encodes CASSQSGFEQFF.